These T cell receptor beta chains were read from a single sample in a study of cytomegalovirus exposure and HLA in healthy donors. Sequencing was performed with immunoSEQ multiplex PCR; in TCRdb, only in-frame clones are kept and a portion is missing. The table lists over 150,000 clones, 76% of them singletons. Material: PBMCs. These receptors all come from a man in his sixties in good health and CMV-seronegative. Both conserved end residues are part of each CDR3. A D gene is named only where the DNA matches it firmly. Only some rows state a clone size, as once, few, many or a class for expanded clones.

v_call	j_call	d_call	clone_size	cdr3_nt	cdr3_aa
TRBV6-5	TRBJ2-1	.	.	TGTGCCAGCAGTTTTCGAGGTAATGAGCAGTTCTTC	CASSFRGNEQFF
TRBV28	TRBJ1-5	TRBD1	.	TGTGCCAGCAGTCGGTCCGGGACAGCACTTAGCAATCAGCCCCAGCATTTT	CASSRSGTALSNQPQHF
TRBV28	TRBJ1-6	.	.	TGTGCCACCGGTGGGGGGGGGCATGTATCACCCCTCCACTTT	CATGGGGHVSPLHF
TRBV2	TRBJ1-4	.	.	TGTGCCAGCAGTGAACCGCCCGCACCGGGGCTGTTTTTT	CASSEPPAPGLFF
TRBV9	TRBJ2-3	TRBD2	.	TGTGCCAGCAGCCCCGATCTTCCGGGGAGGGCCGGAGATACGCAGTATTTT	CASSPDLPGRAGDTQYF
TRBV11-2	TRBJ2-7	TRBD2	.	TGTGCCAGCAGCTCTCGGACTAGCGGGAGGGCCTCCTACTCCTACGAGCAGTACTTC	CASSSRTSGRASYSYEQYF
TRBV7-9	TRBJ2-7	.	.	TGTGCCAGCGCACAAGTTAACAGGGCCGAGCAGTACTTC	CASAQVNRAEQYF
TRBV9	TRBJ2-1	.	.	TGTGCCAGCAGCATCGACGGAGGCCCCTACAATGAGCAGTTCTTC	CASSIDGGPYNEQFF
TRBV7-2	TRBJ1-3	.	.	TGTGCCAGCAGCTCCCCTACGGTGACTGGAAACACCATATATTTT	CASSSPTVTGNTIYF
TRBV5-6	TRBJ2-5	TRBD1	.	TGTGCCAGCAGCTCGGACAGGGGGCAGGGTGAGACCCAGTACTTC	CASSSDRGQGETQYF
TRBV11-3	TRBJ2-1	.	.	TGTGCCAGCAGCTTAAGCCAGGGATCCTACAATGAGCAGTTCTTC	CASSLSQGSYNEQFF
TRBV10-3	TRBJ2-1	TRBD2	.	TGTGCCTACTCGGGACTAGCGGGAGGTCCCTACAATGAGCAGTTCTTC	CAYSGLAGGPYNEQFF
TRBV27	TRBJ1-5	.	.	TGTGCCAGCAGTTTTCAGGGAACGTTCAATCAGCCCCAGCATTTT	CASSFQGTFNQPQHF
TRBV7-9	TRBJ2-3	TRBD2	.	TGTGCCAGCAGCCGCTGGCGGGAGCGCACAGATACGCAGTATTTT	CASSRWRERTDTQYF
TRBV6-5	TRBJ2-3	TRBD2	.	TGTGCCAGCAGCAAGACTAGCGGGGGGCATACGCAGTATTTT	CASSKTSGGHTQYF
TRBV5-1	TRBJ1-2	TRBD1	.	TGCGCCAGCAGCTGGGCTGCAGGGGGCGATGGCTACACCTTC	CASSWAAGGDGYTF
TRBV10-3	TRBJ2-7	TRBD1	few	TGTGCCATCAGGCCACAGGGGTCCTACGAGCAGTACTTC	CAIRPQGSYEQYF
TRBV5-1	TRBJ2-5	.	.	TGCGCCAGCCTCAAGGAGGAGAGCCAAGAGACCCAGTACTTC	CASLKEESQETQYF
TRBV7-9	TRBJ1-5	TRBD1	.	TGTGCCAGCAGCCCGCAGGGGGCAGGTCAGCCCCAGCATTTT	CASSPQGAGQPQHF
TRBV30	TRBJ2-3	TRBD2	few	TGTGCCTGGAGTGGGCCGTATCTGGCGGGAGGTACAGATACGCAGTATTTT	CAWSGPYLAGGTDTQYF
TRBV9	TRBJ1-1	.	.	TGTGCCAGCAGCGTATTGCAGTCCGTGGACACTGAAGCTTTCTTT	CASSVLQSVDTEAFF
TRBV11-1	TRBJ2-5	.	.	TGTGCCAGCAGCTTAAGCCGTTTGGAGACCCAGTACTTC	CASSLSRLETQYF
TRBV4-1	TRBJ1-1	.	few	TGCGCCAGCAGCCAAGGGGGAGAGGCTTTCTTT	CASSQGGEAFF
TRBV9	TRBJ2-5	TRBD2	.	TGTGCCAGCAGCCCCCCACGGGGCGGGGGAGAGACCCAGTACTTC	CASSPPRGGGETQYF
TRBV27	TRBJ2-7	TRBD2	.	TGTGCCAGCAGTTACACTAGCGGGGCCTACGAGCAGTACTTC	CASSYTSGAYEQYF
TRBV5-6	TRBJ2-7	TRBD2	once	TGTGCCAGCAGCTTGGAGGGACTAGCGGGAGTACGCTACGAGCAGTACTTC	CASSLEGLAGVRYEQYF
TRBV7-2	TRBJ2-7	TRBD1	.	TGTGCCAGCAGTGTCCGGACAGGGAACGAGTGGGAGCAGTACTTC	CASSVRTGNEWEQYF
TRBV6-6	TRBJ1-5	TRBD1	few	TGTGCCAGCAACCTCGCCGGGACAGGGAATCAGCCCCAGCATTTT	CASNLAGTGNQPQHF
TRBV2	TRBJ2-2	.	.	TGTGCCAGCAGTGAGCAGGGTGGTACGGGTGAGCTGTTTTTT	CASSEQGGTGELFF
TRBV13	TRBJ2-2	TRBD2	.	TGTGCCAGCAGCCTGACTAGCGGAGGGGGCACCGGGGAGCTGTTTTTT	CASSLTSGGGTGELFF
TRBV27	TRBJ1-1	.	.	TGTGCCAGCACCAAGACAGACCGGAACACTGAAGCTTTCTTT	CASTKTDRNTEAFF
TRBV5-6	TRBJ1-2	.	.	TGTGCCAGCAGGAGAGACAGTGGCTACACCTTC	CASRRDSGYTF
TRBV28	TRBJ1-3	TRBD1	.	TGTGCCAGCAAACCGGGGGGACAGGGTTTTCACACCATATATTTT	CASKPGGQGFHTIYF
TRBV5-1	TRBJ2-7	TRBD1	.	TGCGCCAGCAGCTGGCAGAGCCGGGACAGGGGCTACGAGCAGTACTTC	CASSWQSRDRGYEQYF
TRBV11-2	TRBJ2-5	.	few	TGTGCCAGCAGCTTAGGGAGTATGGGGGCGGGAGTCGGAGAGACCCAGTACTTC	CASSLGSMGAGVGETQYF
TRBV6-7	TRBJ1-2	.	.	TGTGCCAGCAGTTTCCCCCCCGACAGGTCTCGCTTGCGCTACACCTTC	CASSFPPDRSRLRYTF
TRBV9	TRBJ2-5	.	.	TGTGCCAGCAGCCCTGCGGGAAGAGGGGAGACCCAGTACTTC	CASSPAGRGETQYF
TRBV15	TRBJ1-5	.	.	TGTGCCACCAGCAGAGATGAAAATCGGCAGGCCACTTTT	CATSRDENRQATF
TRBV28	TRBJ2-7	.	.	TGTGCCAGCAGATCCGGACAGACCTACGAGCAGTACTTC	CASRSGQTYEQYF
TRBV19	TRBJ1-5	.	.	TGTGCCAGTAAGGTCATCGGGGGTAGCAATCAGCCCCAGCATTTT	CASKVIGGSNQPQHF
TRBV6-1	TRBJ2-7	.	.	TGTGCCAGCAGTGCAGAAGGGGGAGTCCCCTACGAGCAGTACTTC	CASSAEGGVPYEQYF
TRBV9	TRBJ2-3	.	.	TGTGCCAGCAGCGTAGCCAGAAACACAGATACGCAGTATTTT	CASSVARNTDTQYF
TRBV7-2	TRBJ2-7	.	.	TGTGCCAGCAGCTCTAACAGAGTACCCTCCTACGAGCAGTACTTC	CASSSNRVPSYEQYF
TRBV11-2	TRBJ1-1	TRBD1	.	TGTGCCAGCAGCCGCCCCAGGACAGGGGGAGCTTTCTTT	CASSRPRTGGAFF
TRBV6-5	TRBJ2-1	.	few	TGTGCCAGCAGTTCCGCGACAGCGATCCGCCATGAGCAGTTCTTC	CASSSATAIRHEQFF
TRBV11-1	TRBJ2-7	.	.	TGTGCCAGCCAAGAATTTACAGGGTCCTTCGAGCAGTACTTC	CASQEFTGSFEQYF